The next 31 T cell receptor beta chains were all read from a single sample in a study of T cells after yellow fever vaccination. TCRdb re-derived calls from the 5' RACE reads in MiXCR, one entry per CDR3 protein. The sample gives around 11,000 distinct CDR3 sequences, under 5.5% of which show up once; 1.6% is in the top ten. Sequenced here: PBMCs, either bulk or a sorted T-cell subset (CD4+, CD8+, memory, or dextramer-sorted; not recorded which), sampled less than 16 days after the first yellow fever vaccination. These TCRs come from a man in his late teens or twenties who received the YFV17D yellow fever vaccine.

In this sample, this clonotype turned up many times. The chain carries TRBV30 and TRBJ1-6, with D perhaps TRBD1 (6 bases). Trimming cost V 0 bases and J 7 bases, with 16 bases left between them. The CDR3 length is 16 residues. CDR1 is GTSNPN, CDR2 SVGIG, per germline (reference sequence). Here the CDR3 DNA reads TGTGCCTGGAGTGTAGGGCAACAGGGCGCCAATTCACCCCTCCACTTT. Encoded protein: CAWSVGQQGANSPLHF.

This clonotype was detected many times. This chain links TRBV5-6 with TRBJ1-2; 8 bases match TRBD1. The trim removed 0 bases at V and 2 bases at J, leaving 3 bases unmatched. CDR3 size: 15 residues. In germline, CDR1 is SGHDT, CDR2 YYEEEE. CDR3 DNA: TGTGCCAGCAGCTTGGACAGGGGGAGAAACTATGGCTACACCTTC. Encoded protein: CASSLDRGRNYGYTF. Full variable domain (remainder filled in from reference TRBV5-6 and TRBJ1-2): DAGVTQSPTHLIKTRGQQVTLRCSPKSGHDTVSWYQQALGQGPQFIFQYYEEEERQRGNFPDRFSGHQFPNYSSELNVNALLLGDSALYLCASSLDRGRNYGYTFGSGTRLTVV.

This clonotype was found many times. The chain combines TRBV18 with TRBJ1-1; D gene uncertain. The V end lost 3 bases, the J end lost 6 bases, and 17 bases lay between the germline ends. Germline V gene sequence: CDR1 KGHSH, CDR2 LQKENI. The CDR3 runs 15 residues. The CDR3 sequence is CASSPGPPQVAEAFF. CDR3 DNA: TGTGCCAGCTCACCTGGGCCCCCACAAGTCGCTGAAGCTTTCTTT.

This clonotype has a count of ten or more. The rearrangement joins TRBV7-3 to TRBJ1-1, with 8 bases matching TRBD1. The CDR3 contains 13 residues. V was clipped by 5 bases and J by 3 bases; unmatched bases: 2. The V gene's germline CDR1 is SGHTA and CDR2 FQGTGA. The CDR3 here is CASSQQGDTEAFF. In DNA form, the CDR3 reads TGTGCCAGCAGCCAACAGGGGGACACTGAAGCTTTCTTT.

By share, this clonotype counts as medium-sized (0.01 to 0.1%). The CDR3 is CASSVLGNTGELFF. The CDR3 nucleotides read TGTGCCAGCAGCGTACTAGGCAACACCGGGGAGCTGTTTTTT. The chain recombines TRBV9 with TRBJ2-2, with D hard to call. This CDR3 contains 14 residues. The germline V and J ends were trimmed by 1 base and 2 bases, with 6 bases remaining between them. From germline, CDR1 is SGDLS and CDR2 YYNGEE.

This clonotype was counted at least ten times. The CDR3 DNA is TGCAGTGCCCCAAGGGGGGGGGTGGGCACAGATACGCAGTATTTT. Translated: CSAPRGGVGTDTQYF. This rearrangement joins TRBV20-1 to TRBJ2-3; a possible D gene is TRBD2 (7 bases). With 6 bases removed from V and 1 base from J, the gap between germline ends came to 17 bases. CDR3 length: 15 residues. Germline values: CDR1 DFQATT, CDR2 SNEGSKA (reference sequence).

This clonotype was counted ten times or more. The CDR3 loop is CASRGGTDSYNEQFF. For the CDR3, the DNA is TGTGCCAGCAGAGGGGGGACAGACTCCTACAATGAGCAGTTCTTC. The chain links TRBV11-2 to TRBJ2-1, with a weak D call TRBD1 (7 bases). Trimming removed 6 bases from V and 0 bases from J, with 12 bases in between. Germline-derived CDR1 and CDR2 are SGHAT and FQNNGV. This CDR3 contains 15 residues. The full variable domain, with the rest looked up from reference TRBV11-2 and TRBJ2-1, is EAGVAQSPRYKIIEKRQSVAFWCNPISGHATLYWYQQILGQGPKLLIQFQNNGVVDDSQLPKDRFSAERLKGVDSTLKIQPAKLEDSAVYLCASRGGTDSYNEQFFGPGTRLTVL.

The sample holds many counts of this clonotype. The chain combines TRBV20-1 with TRBJ2-5; 7 bases fit TRBD1. Germline loops: CDR1 DFQATT, CDR2 SNEGSKA (reference sequence). V was clipped by 5 bases and J by 3 bases; unmatched bases: 9. This CDR3 is 14 amino acids long. Here the CDR3 reads CSAFLSQGKETQYF. CDR3 coding DNA: TGCAGTGCTTTTTTATCACAGGGGAAAGAGACCCAGTACTTC.

This clonotype is labeled as medium-sized (0.01 to 0.1%). J is TRBJ2-1 and V is TRBV6-5; 13 bases match TRBD2. Germline V gives CDR1 MNHEY, CDR2 SVGAGI. J lost 7 bases, V lost 7 bases, and 7 bases had no gene match. CDR3 length equals 15 residues. The CDR3 loop reads CASTSTSGGRNEQFF. CDR3 bases: TGTGCCAGCACCTCGACTAGCGGGGGGCGGAATGAGCAGTTCTTC.

By frequency in the sample, this clonotype is medium-sized. V and J are TRBV7-3 and TRBJ1-1; TRBD1 matches at 7 bases. The germline V gene encodes CDR1 SGHTA and CDR2 FQGTGA. The CDR3 runs to 13 residues. Trimming removed 5 bases from V and 4 bases from J; junction bases left unmatched: 4. CDR3 nucleotides: TGTGCCAGCAGCGAGGGACAGACCACTGAAGCTTTCTTT. This gives the protein CASSEGQTTEAFF.

This clonotype has at least ten counts. The chain joins TRBV30 to TRBJ1-5; weak D call: TRBD1 (5 bases). Deletions cut 4 bases from V and 2 bases from J, with 12 bases between. The CDR3 spans 14 residues. Germline CDR1 and CDR2: GTSNPN and SVGIG (reference sequence). CDR3 sequence reads: CAWNRDGGNQPQHF. The DNA for the CDR3 is TGTGCCTGGAACCGGGACGGGGGCAATCAGCCCCAGCATTTT.

This clonotype has at least ten counts. The J gene is TRBJ2-7, the V gene TRBV5-5; unclear D gene. The CDR3 extends over 15 amino acids. CDR1 is SGHKS, CDR2 YYEKEE, per germline (reference sequence). V was clipped by 1 base and J by 0 bases, with 11 bases between them. CDR3 in amino acids: CASSLPLSPSYEQYF. The CDR3 DNA is TGTGCCAGCAGCTTGCCTCTCTCCCCCTCCTACGAGCAGTACTTC.

This clonotype showed up many times. The chain carries TRBV6-1 and TRBJ2-2; no firm D call. The CDR3 length is 12 residues. Trimming pared 7 bases from V and 4 bases from J, leaving 7 bases between. In germline, CDR1 is MNHNS, CDR2 SASEGT. CDR3: CASTSSTGELFF. CDR3 coding DNA: TGTGCCAGCACCAGTTCCACCGGGGAGCTGTTTTTT.

A few counts support this clonotype. This chain uses TRBV5-1 with TRBJ2-3, with TRBD1 identical over 7 bases. Germline V lookup: CDR1 SGHRS, CDR2 YFSETQ. There are 14 residues in the CDR3. V dropped 3 bases and J dropped 2; count of bases not matched to a gene: 3. CDR3: CASSSGQTTDTQYF. CDR3 DNA: TGCGCCAGCAGCTCGGGACAGACCACAGATACGCAGTATTTT.

By share, this clonotype ranks as medium-sized. This chain joins TRBV7-2 and TRBJ1-6; D is uncertain. Germline CDR1 SGHTA, CDR2 FQGNSA. Trimming cost V 1 base and J 6 bases, with 7 bases left between them. CDR3 length equals 14 residues. The CDR3 DNA follows: TGTGCCAGCAGCTTAGGAACAATTAATTCACCCCTCCACTTT. It translates to CASSLGTINSPLHF.

This clonotype was observed many times. For the CDR3, the DNA is TGTGCCAGCAGCCAAGTTCCGGCCTCCTACGAGCAGTACTTC. Protein product: CASSQVPASYEQYF. The chain has TRBV3-1 and TRBJ2-7; D remains unclear. The CDR3 has 14 amino acids. The V end lost 1 base, the J end lost 0 bases, and 7 bases lay between the germline ends. Germline CDR1 reads LGHDT; CDR2 reads YNNKEL (reference sequence).

This clonotype is deemed medium-sized. The V call is TRBV7-2, the J call TRBJ2-1; the match to TRBD2 covers 8 bases. Germline CDR1 is SGHTA and CDR2 is FQGNSA. V dropped 2 bases and J dropped 9; count of bases not matched to a gene: 9. This CDR3 spans 15 amino acids. The CDR3, as DNA: TGTGCCAGCAGCTTAAATCACGGGGGGGCAGGTGAGCAGTTCTTC. The encoded protein is CASSLNHGGAGEQFF.

This clonotype appeared many times. The chain couples TRBV7-2 to TRBJ1-2; the D is unclear. CDR3 length: 13 residues. The germline V and J ends were trimmed by 2 bases and 6 bases, with 10 bases remaining between them. CDR1 SGHTA and CDR2 FQGNSA come from the germline V gene. The CDR3 reads CASSLWGGHGYTF. CDR3 in DNA: TGTGCCAGCAGCTTATGGGGAGGTCATGGCTACACCTTC.

By sample share, this clonotype is medium-sized (0.01 to 0.1%). The V and J genes are TRBV29-1 and TRBJ2-3; D unresolved. Germline V gene sequence: CDR1 SQVTM, CDR2 ANQGSEA. This CDR3 is built from 13 residues. V lost 4 bases, J lost 7 bases, and 15 bases lay in between. The CDR3 region is CSVAVRAPHTQYF. The CDR3 nucleotides read TGCAGCGTTGCAGTCCGGGCCCCACATACGCAGTATTTT.

This clonotype ranks as medium-sized. This chain joins TRBV7-2 and TRBJ2-6, with D uncertain. Deletions cut 2 bases from V and 0 bases from J, with 8 bases between. The germline gives CDR1 SGHTA, CDR2 FQGNSA. The CDR3 is made up of 16 amino acids. CDR3 region: CASSLQYSSGANVLTF. The CDR3 DNA reads as TGTGCCAGCAGCTTACAATACAGCTCTGGGGCCAACGTCCTGACTTTC. Full variable domain (rest looked up from reference TRBV7-2 and TRBJ2-6): GAGVSQSPSNKVTEKGKDVELRCDPISGHTALYWYRQSLGQGLEFLIYFQGNSAPDKSGLPSDRFSAERTGGSVSTLTIQRTQQEDSAVYLCASSLQYSSGANVLTFGAGSRLTVL.

This clonotype showed up many times. This chain joins TRBV10-3 and TRBJ1-5, with TRBD1 matching 7 bases. V was clipped by 9 bases and J by 0 bases; unmatched bases: 8. The CDR3 totals 15 residues. Germline V gene lookup returns CDR1 ENHRY and CDR2 SYGVKD. The CDR3 DNA follows: TGTGCCATGGACCCGGGACAGCATAGCAATCAGCCCCAGCATTTT. This gives the protein CAMDPGQHSNQPQHF.

By share, this clonotype ranks as medium-sized (0.01 to 0.1%). The rearrangement joins TRBV10-3 to TRBJ2-3, with a possible D match to TRBD2 (5 bases). V dropped 0 bases and J dropped 4 bases, with 5 bases sitting between them. The CDR3 consists of 13 residues. Germline-derived CDR1 and CDR2 are ENHRY and SYGVKD. CDR3 region: CAISESGADTQYF. The DNA of the CDR3 is TGTGCCATCAGTGAGTCGGGAGCAGATACGCAGTATTTT.

Ten or more counts support this clonotype. This chain links TRBV12-3 or TRBV12-4 with TRBJ1-1, with D hard to call. The CDR3 spans 16 residues. V was trimmed by 3 bases and J by 4 bases, leaving 18 bases between them. This CDR3 reads CASSFSVAGTGTEAFF. The CDR3 DNA reads TGTGCCAGCAGTTTTTCTGTGGCAGGAACGGGCACTGAAGCTTTCTTT.

Many counts were recorded for this clonotype. The rearrangement joins TRBV29-1 to TRBJ2-7, with 12 bases that match TRBD1. V shed 6 bases and J 6 bases; nucleotides not matched to a gene: 12. The CDR3 totals 15 residues. Germline V lookup: CDR1 SQVTM, CDR2 ANQGSEA. The CDR3 protein is CSVRRSGTGGVEQYF. CDR3 nucleotide sequence: TGCAGCGTGAGACGGTCGGGGACAGGGGGCGTCGAGCAGTACTTC.

This clonotype ranks as medium-sized. The V gene is TRBV7-8, the J gene TRBJ2-7; D is tentatively TRBD1 or TRBD2 (5 bases each). Per the germline V gene, CDR1 is SGHVS and CDR2 is FQNEAQ. The CDR3 totals 15 residues. The V end was cut by 3 bases, the J end by 3 bases, with 15 bases between. DNA for the CDR3: TGTGCCAGCAGCTTTTTTCAGGGAGTAGTCTACGAGCAGTACGTC. It translates to CASSFFQGVVYEQYV.

In this sample, this clonotype is medium-sized. The chain links TRBV20-1 to TRBJ1-1; D not certain. V was clipped by 1 base and J by 5 bases, with 14 bases between them. CDR3 length equals 14 residues. Germline CDR1 DFQATT, CDR2 SNEGSKA (reference sequence). CDR3 sequence reads: CSARGTLKKTEAFF. The CDR3, as DNA: TGCAGTGCTAGAGGGACTCTCAAAAAGACTGAAGCTTTCTTT.

This clonotype was counted ten times or more. This chain connects TRBV18 to TRBJ2-2; unclear D gene. Deletions cut 3 bases from V and 5 bases from J, with 16 bases between. This CDR3 has 16 residues. Germline assignment: CDR1 KGHSH and CDR2 LQKENI. The CDR3, as DNA: TGTGCCAGCTCACCCACTGGGGTGAAGAGGACCGGGGAGCTGTTTTTT. Translation: CASSPTGVKRTGELFF.

This clonotype was seen many times. The chain has TRBV2 and TRBJ2-7, with D tentatively TRBD1 (6 bases). The V gene lost 5 bases and the J gene lost 5 bases, with 13 bases spanning the gap. CDR3 length equals 13 residues. Germline V gives CDR1 SNHLY, CDR2 FYNNEI. The CDR3 coding sequence is TGTGCCAGCAGTCTCCGACAGGCCGACGAGCAGTACTTC. Translation: CASSLRQADEQYF.

By frequency in the sample, this clonotype is medium-sized (0.01 to 0.1%). The genes are TRBV25-1 and TRBJ2-3, with 7 bases lining up with TRBD1. The CDR3 is 16 amino acids. Per the germline V gene, CDR1 is MGHDK and CDR2 is SYGVNS. J was trimmed by 1 base and V by 4 bases; bases with no gene match: 8. CDR3 nucleotide sequence: TGTGCCAGCAGTGCCACACCGGGACAGCGCACAGATACGCAGTATTTT. Protein sequence: CASSATPGQRTDTQYF.

Ten or more counts support this clonotype. The rearrangement links TRBV5-1 to TRBJ2-2; 7 positions agree with TRBD1. Germline values: CDR1 SGHRS, CDR2 YFSETQ. The CDR3 is made up of 19 amino acids. After removal of 4 bases from V and 0 bases from J, the junction contained 15 bases not matched to a gene. The CDR3 spells CASSTQTSGGRTNTGELFF. CDR3 coding DNA: TGCGCCAGCAGCACGCAAACTTCAGGGGGACGAACGAACACCGGGGAGCTGTTTTTT.

This clonotype was observed at least ten times. The chain carries TRBV4-2 and TRBJ1-1; 7 nucleotides align to TRBD1. Germline lookup yields CDR1 LGHNA and CDR2 YNFKEQ. This CDR3 comprises 17 residues. Trimming at V came to 2 bases and at J to 12 bases, leaving 21 bases not matched to a gene. CDR3 nucleotide sequence: TGTGCCAGCAGCCAAATCCTGGGACCCAGGGGGTCGGAGGTAACTTTCTTT. It is translated as CASSQILGPRGSEVTFF.